One sample yielded the 15 T cell receptor beta chains listed below, sequenced in a study of radiation and T cells in renal cell carcinoma. Time point meaning: blood 4 weeks post-SBRT, at nephrectomy. Noted treatment: 15 Gy SBRT to primary tumor, nephrectomy 4 weeks later. Some clones are missing from TCRdb's copy, which holds only in-frame ones; the method was immunoSEQ multiplex PCR. This repertoire shows 25,000 to 40,000 clones, roughly 80% found once; its top ten account for about 30%. The sequencing here drew on blood, taken from a patient whose treatment included radiotherapy and nephrectomy. The source is a man in his 60s with renal cell carcinoma.

The gene calls are TRBV27 and TRBJ2-3; D might be TRBD1 or TRBD2, each matching 5 bases. Per the germline V gene, CDR1 is MNHEY and CDR2 is SMNVEV (reference sequence). This CDR3 region has 14 residues. The V end was cut by 1 base, the J end by 2 bases, with 7 bases between. CDR3: CASSLLGTTDTQYF. The CDR3 DNA reads as TGTGCCAGCAGTTTATTGGGGACCACAGATACGCAGTATTTT.

The J gene is TRBJ2-5, the V gene TRBV7-3, with a possible D match to TRBD2 (6 bases). CDR1 and CDR2 (germline): SGHTA, FQGTGA. This CDR3 region has 15 residues. V lost 5 bases and J lost 4, with 17 bases in between. CDR3 sequence reads: CASSPGDAGLETQYF. The CDR3 region has the DNA TGTGCCAGCAGCCCGGGGGACGCGGGTCTAGAGACCCAGTACTTC.

The chain uses TRBV7-8 and TRBJ2-7; unclear D gene. The ends were cut back, 0 bases at V and 3 bases at J, with 3 bases in the middle. Germline CDR1 and CDR2: SGHVS and FQNEAQ. The CDR3 extends over 12 amino acids. The CDR3: CASSLAVYEQYF. DNA for the CDR3: TGTGCCAGCAGCTTAGCGGTCTACGAGCAGTACTTC.

This clone was seen just once. The CDR3: CASSFQGTMNTEAFF. The CDR3 nucleotides are TGTGCCAGCAGTTTCCAGGGGACGATGAACACTGAAGCTTTCTTT. The rearrangement uses TRBV27 and TRBJ1-1, with D possibly being TRBD1 (6 bases). Germline assignment: CDR1 MNHEY and CDR2 SMNVEV (reference sequence). Trimming cost V 3 bases and J 0 bases, with 11 bases left between them. The CDR3 is 15 residues long.

V and J are TRBV7-9 and TRBJ1-5; TRBD1 aligns across 8 bases. V lost 5 bases and J lost 4; bases outside the gene matches: 4. Germline V gene data show CDR1 as SEHNR and CDR2 as FQNEAQ (reference sequence). CDR3 length equals 14 residues. The CDR3 DNA is TGTGCCAGCAGCAGGGGGACAGGTAATCAGCCCCAGCATTTT. Protein: CASSRGTGNQPQHF.

This clone was picked up a small number of times. V gene TRBV5-5 combines with J gene TRBJ1-1; D not certain. CDR1 is SGHKS and CDR2 is YYEKEE in the germline V gene (reference sequence). Trimming removed 0 bases at V and 8 bases at J, with 5 bases between. There are 11 residues in the CDR3. The CDR3 DNA sequence: TGTGCCAGCAGCTTGGTACAGGAAGCTTTCTTT. Its protein is CASSLVQEAFF. Filled out from reference TRBV5-5 and TRBJ1-1, the complete variable domain reads DAGVTQSPTHLIKTRGQQVTLRCSPISGHKSVSWYQQVLGQGPQFIFQYYEKEERGRGNFPDRFSARQFPNYSSELNVNALLLGDSALYLCASSLVQEAFFGQGTRLTVV.

The genes are TRBV11-2 and TRBJ2-3; D unclear. With 4 bases removed from V and 5 bases from J, the gap between germline ends came to 10 bases. Germline V gene data show CDR1 as SGHAT and CDR2 as FQNNGV. The CDR3 runs 13 residues. CDR3 sequence reads: CASSSPLVDTQYF. As DNA, the CDR3 is TGTGCCAGCAGCTCCCCCCTTGTAGATACGCAGTATTTT.

This clone was seen a few times. This chain joins TRBV11-3 and TRBJ1-1; D is unresolved. Trimming left V 0 bases short and J 1 base short, with 3 bases between. Germline V gene data show CDR1 as SGHNT and CDR2 as YENEEA. CDR3 length: 13 residues. The CDR3 DNA reads TGTGCCAGCAGCTTAGATAAGAACACTGAAGCTTTCTTT. Translated: CASSLDKNTEAFF.

The V call is TRBV5-1, the J call TRBJ2-5, with D uncertain. Germline CDR1 reads SGHRS; CDR2 reads YFSETQ. The CDR3 has 14 residues. Trimming removed 4 bases from V and 5 bases from J, with 15 bases in between. CDR3 protein: CASSIPESGETQYF. The CDR3 DNA sequence: TGCGCCAGCAGCATCCCGGAGAGTGGGGAGACCCAGTACTTC.

The rearrangement joins TRBV4-1 to TRBJ2-3; 11 bases map to TRBD2. The CDR3 length is 12 residues. With V trimmed by 5 bases and J by 12 bases, 4 bases remained unmatched. The germline CDR1 and CDR2 sequences are MGHRA and YSYEKL. For the CDR3, the DNA is TGCGCCAGCAGCAAGACTAGCGGGATACAGTATTTT. This codes for CASSKTSGIQYF.

The genes are TRBV6-5 and TRBJ2-6; D gene uncertain. Germline V gene lookup returns CDR1 MNHEY and CDR2 SVGAGI. The CDR3 extends over 14 amino acids. V shed 0 bases and J shed 4 bases, with 4 bases lying between them. DNA of the CDR3: TGTGCCAGCAGTTACTCACAGGGGGCCAACGTCCTGACTTTC. Its translation: CASSYSQGANVLTF.

This chain uses TRBV30 with TRBJ1-6; D is undetermined. Germline CDR1 reads GTSNPN; CDR2 reads SVGIG (reference sequence). This CDR3 comprises 15 residues. V lost 0 bases and J lost 5, with 11 bases in between. For the CDR3, the DNA is TGTGCCTGGAGTGTACGGACGGGAAATAATTCACCCCTCCACTTT. It encodes CAWSVRTGNNSPLHF.

Judged by abundance, this clone is medium-sized. V and J are TRBV7-2 and TRBJ2-7, with TRBD2 as a possible D gene (6 bases). Trimming took 3 bases from V and 0 from J, leaving 24 bases between them. The CDR3 length is 19 residues. The germline V gene encodes CDR1 SGHTA and CDR2 FQGNSA. CDR3 sequence: CASSFPLGVGGTISYEQYF. DNA for the CDR3: TGTGCCAGCAGCTTTCCCTTGGGGGTAGGCGGGACGATCTCCTACGAGCAGTACTTC.

This rearrangement joins TRBV10-3 to TRBJ2-2; the D gene is possibly TRBD1 (7 bases). The CDR3 spans 19 residues. Germline V gene lookup returns CDR1 ENHRY and CDR2 SYGVKD. The ends were cut back, 8 bases at V and 2 bases at J, with 27 bases in the middle. The CDR3 sequence is CAIPRGGSRDWRNTGELFF. CDR3 nucleotide sequence: TGTGCCATCCCTCGAGGGGGCAGCCGGGACTGGAGAAACACCGGGGAGCTGTTTTTT.

This CDR3 is CASGLRTSGAYEQYF. CDR3 bases: TGTGCTAGTGGCCTCCGGACTAGCGGCGCCTACGAGCAGTACTTC. The V and J genes are TRBV12-5 and TRBJ2-7; TRBD2 agrees at 10 bases. Germline CDR1 reads LGHNT; CDR2 reads FRNRAP. The junction had 7 bases not matched to a gene; V was cut back by 6 bases and J by 2 bases. The CDR3 totals 15 residues.